The clone carrying this TCR beta chain was recorded a few times. Its specificity is unknown. Each sample contained 1-10 million cryopreserved PBMC, thawed before DNA extraction. The CDR3 runs 14 residues. CDR1 and CDR2 from the germline V gene are WNHNN and SYGVQD (reference sequence). Trimming pared 3 bases from V and 1 base from J, leaving 9 bases between. The sample comes from a study of long-term antiretroviral therapy in people with HIV. The overall study: Sampling started about a decade before the 2015 immediate-ART recommendation.

General study points: Clonotypes expanded prior to ART showed repertoire dominance at all sampled time points. The data indicate that diversity increased after ART but remained below transplant donor controls.

The assay used was immunoSEQ (version v3.0), run at survey level. The data were produced by immunoSEQ multiplex PCR, yet TCRdb's version contains in-frame clones alone and is incomplete. Of about 18,000 clones in the sample, 75% to 90% were seen once. The V and J genes are TRBV10-1 and TRBJ1-2, with a possible D match to TRBD1 (5 bases). The sample consisted of unsorted PBMCs, taken 4.2 years after starting antiretroviral therapy. This TCR came from a man aged 50 to 59 with HIV. CDR3 in DNA: TGCGCCAGCAGTGACGGGGGACTTAACTATGGCTACACCTTC. Encoded protein: CASSDGGLNYGYTF.